Listed here are 6 T cell receptor beta chains from one sample, sequenced in a study of blood T cell repertoires in COVID-19. TCRdb's table, derived via immunoSEQ multiplex PCR, lists solely in-frame clones and lacks some. The data hold 130,000 to 150,000 clones, with less than 90% observed a single time. The sample taken for sequencing was peripheral blood. The receptors derive from a human donor in a cohort sampled during active COVID-19.

The chain couples TRBV29-1 to TRBJ2-5; TRBD2 aligns across 10 bases. After removal of 6 bases from V and 7 bases from J, the junction contained 8 bases not matched to a gene. Germline V lookup: CDR1 SQVTM, CDR2 ANQGSEA. This CDR3 contains 13 residues. The CDR3 sequence: CSVGTSVRGTQYF. The CDR3 coding sequence is TGCAGCGTCGGGACTAGCGTAAGGGGGACCCAGTACTTC.

The chain has TRBV4-3 and TRBJ1-1, with D possibly matching TRBD1 (6 bases). Germline lookup yields CDR1 LGHNA and CDR2 YSLEER. CDR3 length equals 15 residues. The V gene lost 0 bases and the J gene lost 4 bases, with 12 bases spanning the gap. The CDR3 nucleotides are TGCGCCAGCAGCCAAGATTTGGGCAGGGGCACTGAAGCTTTCTTT. This gives the protein CASSQDLGRGTEAFF.

The chain employs TRBV18 and TRBJ2-1; possibly TRBD1 for D (5 bases). Trimming took off 9 bases at V and 8 bases at J, with 17 bases between the two ends. CDR1 KGHSH and CDR2 LQKENI come from the germline V gene. This CDR3 is built from 13 residues. DNA for the CDR3: TGTGCCAGTCGTCAGGGAAGGGCCCATGAGCAGTTCTTC. Its translation is CASRQGRAHEQFF.

The rearrangement links TRBV6-1 to TRBJ2-7; no firm D call. The CDR3 has 12 residues. CDR1 and CDR2 from the germline V gene are MNHNS and SASEGT. V lost 2 bases and J lost 8, with 10 bases in between. The CDR3 nucleotides read TGTGCCAGCAGTGAACCCCCGCGAAAGCAGTACTTC. Residues: CASSEPPRKQYF.

V and J are TRBV29-1 and TRBJ2-5; TRBD2 matches at 8 bases. V lost 4 bases, J lost 5 bases, and 6 bases stayed unmatched. CDR1 is SQVTM, CDR2 ANQGSEA, per germline. The CDR3 extends over 13 amino acids. The CDR3 is CSVVGGGRETQYF. CDR3 bases: TGCAGCGTTGTAGGCGGGGGGCGGGAGACCCAGTACTTC.

The V gene is TRBV29-1, the J gene TRBJ2-1; TRBD2 matches 15 bases. CDR1 SQVTM and CDR2 ANQGSEA come from the germline V gene. The ends lost 5 bases at V and 7 bases at J; junction bases unmatched: 6. The CDR3 runs 15 residues. Written as DNA, the CDR3 is TGCAGCGTTAGATCCGGGACTAGCGGGGGGAATGAGCAGTTCTTC. The encoded protein is CSVRSGTSGGNEQFF.